Sequencing of this TCR beta chain was carried out in a study of cytomegalovirus exposure and HLA in healthy donors. Study-level points and caveats: Analyzed later, most CMV-associated TCR beta chains appeared HLA-restricted. There were some 150 TCR beta chains listed as cytomegalovirus-associated. TCR beta sequences numbering 16,951 were associated with HLA alleles at 0.05 false discovery rate in a later analysis.

There are a few counts of this clone. Its antigen remains unidentified. Researchers ran the PCR with 60 Vbeta and 13 Jbeta primers. Profiled with immunoSEQ multiplex PCR; TCRdb holds only in-frame clones, not every one. The sample holds about 170,000 clones; less than 90% are singletons and the top ten take about 4.3%. V was cut by 4 bases and J by 7 bases, with 13 bases left in between. The length of the CDR3 is 13 residues. CDR1 and CDR2 (germline): SGHAT, FQNNGV. Sample: PBMCs. The TCR was taken from a woman aged 50 to 60 in good health and CMV-seropositive. This chain joins TRBV11-2 and TRBJ1-1; D might be TRBD1 (5 bases). This chain's CDR3 is CASSSIGQGEAFF. The CDR3 region has the DNA TGTGCCAGCAGCTCCATAGGGCAGGGTGAAGCTTTCTTT.